These 32 T cell receptor beta chains were all obtained from the same sample, sequenced in a study of radiation and T cells in renal cell carcinoma. Sample time point: baseline pretreatment blood. Treatment given: 15 Gy SBRT to primary tumor, nephrectomy 4 weeks later. Sequencing used immunoSEQ multiplex PCR; TCRdb keeps in-frame clones, though not all of them. The profile shows 150,000 or so clones, about 87% of them singletons. Here the sequenced sample was blood, taken from a patient whose treatment included radiotherapy and nephrectomy. These receptors all stem from a woman aged 70-85 years with renal cell carcinoma.

This rearrangement joins TRBV11-2 to TRBJ2-3, with a tentative D call TRBD2 (7 bases). The CDR3 extends over 12 amino acids. V gave up 6 bases and J gave up 6 bases, with 10 bases separating them. Looked up from germline, CDR1 is SGHAT and CDR2 is FQNNGV. This chain's CDR3 is CASRRGADTQYF. Here the CDR3 DNA reads TGTGCCAGCAGACGGGGGGCCGATACGCAGTATTTT.

This clone was counted a single time. The chain recombines TRBV6-1 with TRBJ2-1, with 10 bases that match TRBD1. Unmatched junction bases numbered 8, after V lost 4 bases and J lost 5 bases. The CDR3 length is 16 residues. Germline V gene data show CDR1 as MNHNS and CDR2 as SASEGT. DNA of the CDR3: TGTGCCAGCAGTGGGTTCCGGGACAGGGGTCACAATGAGCAGTTCTTC. This sequence encodes CASSGFRDRGHNEQFF.

The chain joins TRBV18 to TRBJ2-5; perhaps TRBD2 as D (5 bases). This CDR3 has 14 amino acids. V lost 1 base and J lost 5, with 11 bases in between. CDR1 is KGHSH, CDR2 LQKENI, per germline. The CDR3 spells CASSPREGMETQYF. CDR3 sequence (DNA): TGTGCCAGCTCACCACGCGAGGGTATGGAGACCCAGTACTTC.

The CDR3 DNA sequence: TGTGCCAGCAGGCCATGGACCGCCCGGATTTCACCCCTCCACTTT. Translation: CASRPWTARISPLHF. This chain connects TRBV6-5 to TRBJ1-6; no clear D. The ends were cut back, 6 bases at V and 9 bases at J, with 18 bases in the middle. This CDR3 has 15 residues. Per germline, CDR1 MNHEY and CDR2 SVGAGI.

The J gene is TRBJ1-1, the V gene TRBV5-1; D perhaps matches TRBD1 (5 bases). This CDR3 comprises 16 residues. Trimming removed 4 bases from V and 1 base from J, with 17 bases in between. The germline gives CDR1 SGHRS, CDR2 YFSETQ. CDR3 residues: CASSPGLIPGNTEAFF. In DNA form, the CDR3 reads TGCGCCAGCAGCCCAGGGCTCATACCGGGGAACACTGAAGCTTTCTTT.

The chain carries TRBV29-1 and TRBJ1-1; D remains ambiguous. Per germline, CDR1 SQVTM and CDR2 ANQGSEA. CDR3 size: 14 residues. Trimming cost V 4 bases and J 3 bases, with 15 bases left between them. CDR3 bases: TGCAGCGTTGTATTGTCTAGGCGGGACACTGAAGCTTTCTTT. Its translation: CSVVLSRRDTEAFF.

This clone occurred a few times. The chain joins TRBV7-6 to TRBJ2-6; 8 bases line up with TRBD2. The junction had 11 bases not matched to a gene; V was cut back by 0 bases and J by 4 bases. The CDR3 sequence is 19 residues long. Germline CDR1 is SGHVS and CDR2 is FNYEAQ. The CDR3 DNA reads as TGTGCCAGCAGCTTAGCGCCTAGCGGGCCTAGTAGGGGGGCCAACGTCCTGACTTTC. Translated: CASSLAPSGPSRGANVLTF.

V is TRBV5-6 and J is TRBJ1-1; tentative D call: TRBD1 (5 bases). Germline lookup yields CDR1 SGHDT and CDR2 YYEEEE. V shed 0 bases and J shed 4 bases, with 10 bases lying between them. The CDR3 runs 14 residues. The DNA for the CDR3 is TGTGCCAGCAGCTTGGGAGGGGTAGTCACTGAAGCTTTCTTT. Its protein is CASSLGGVVTEAFF.

The rearrangement uses TRBV11-3 and TRBJ2-5; D might be TRBD2 (5 bases). The germline V gene has CDR1 SGHNT and CDR2 YENEEA. The germline V and J ends were trimmed by 4 bases and 5 bases, with 23 bases remaining between them. The CDR3 is made up of 17 amino acids. The CDR3 is CASSSEGLAGFGETQYF. In DNA, the CDR3 is TGTGCCAGCAGCTCCGAGGGCCTAGCTGGATTTGGGGAGACCCAGTACTTC.

This clone was picked up a small number of times. The chain combines TRBV2 with TRBJ1-5, with D possibly being TRBD1 (5 bases). Germline V gene sequence: CDR1 SNHLY, CDR2 FYNNEI. The length of the CDR3 is 15 residues. Trimming removed 4 bases from V and 3 bases from J, with 13 bases in between. The CDR3 loop is CASSVRPGNNQPQHF. The CDR3 nucleotides read TGTGCCAGCAGTGTTCGGCCAGGGAACAATCAGCCCCAGCATTTT.

The chain carries TRBV5-6 and TRBJ2-7, with 12 bases identical to TRBD2. The CDR3 sequence is 18 residues long. With V trimmed by 2 bases and J by 0 bases, 9 bases remained unmatched. Germline values: CDR1 SGHDT, CDR2 YYEEEE. This CDR3 is CASSFSGTSGYSSYEQYF. CDR3 nucleotides: TGTGCCAGCAGCTTCTCCGGGACTAGCGGGTATAGCTCCTACGAGCAGTACTTC.

This chain joins TRBV7-2 and TRBJ2-7; D could derive from TRBD1 or TRBD2 (6 bases each). The V gene's germline CDR1 is SGHTA and CDR2 FQGNSA. This CDR3 has 15 residues. Trimming removed 5 bases from V and 0 bases from J, with 14 bases in between. The CDR3 spells CASSPPGAGSYEQYF. The DNA for the CDR3 is TGTGCCAGCAGCCCTCCGGGGGCGGGCTCCTACGAGCAGTACTTC.

V and J are TRBV7-2 and TRBJ2-5, with 7 bases identical to TRBD2. The germline V gene has CDR1 SGHTA and CDR2 FQGNSA. The length of the CDR3 is 16 residues. V shed 1 base, J shed 3 bases, and the junction held 8 bases outside the gene matches. The CDR3 here is CASSLGVGRGKETQYF. Written as DNA, the CDR3 is TGTGCCAGCAGCTTAGGGGTAGGGCGGGGGAAAGAGACCCAGTACTTC.

V and J are TRBV28 and TRBJ2-5; 7 positions match TRBD1. The CDR3 totals 15 residues. Trimming took 5 bases from V and 5 from J; bases not matched to a gene: 11. Germline values: CDR1 MDHEN, CDR2 SYDVKM. The CDR3 DNA is TGTGCCAGCAGTGTACCAGGGACAGTCGTGGAGACCCAGTACTTC. Its translation is CASSVPGTVVETQYF.

The V gene is TRBV7-3, the J gene TRBJ1-1; D is unclear. The germline V gene encodes CDR1 SGHTA and CDR2 FQGTGA. There are 13 residues in the CDR3. The ends were cut back, 10 bases at V and 4 bases at J, with 16 bases in the middle. CDR3 sequence: CATKTMGITEAFF. CDR3 DNA sequence: TGTGCCACCAAAACCATGGGAATCACTGAAGCTTTCTTT.

This sequence joins TRBV5-1 and TRBJ1-5, with a possible D match to TRBD1 (6 bases). Germline CDR1 reads SGHRS; CDR2 reads YFSETQ. The CDR3 covers 14 residues. V dropped 4 bases and J dropped 4 bases, with 12 bases sitting between them. The CDR3 sequence is CASSIGTSNQPQHF. In nucleotides, the CDR3 is TGCGCCAGCAGCATCGGGACAAGTAATCAGCCCCAGCATTTT.

The rearrangement links TRBV5-1 to TRBJ2-7; 7 bases are shared with TRBD2. CDR1 and CDR2 from the germline V gene are SGHRS and YFSETQ. The junction had 6 bases not matched to a gene; V was cut back by 0 bases and J by 3 bases. There are 15 residues in the CDR3. The CDR3, as DNA: TGCGCCAGCAGCTTGGTGCGGCGGGGGAACTACGAGCAGTACTTC. It specifies CASSLVRRGNYEQYF.

The chain is built from TRBV5-1 and TRBJ2-2; possibly TRBD1 for D (5 bases). The CDR3 loop spans 15 amino acids. Germline CDR1 is SGHRS and CDR2 is YFSETQ. V lost 0 bases and J lost 6, with 12 bases in between. The DNA for the CDR3 is TGCGCCAGCAGCTTGGGATGGCAGGGTCCCGGGGAGCTGTTTTTT. Encoded protein: CASSLGWQGPGELFF.

The chain is built from TRBV15 and TRBJ1-1; 10 nucleotides agree with TRBD1. The CDR3 sequence is 17 residues long. J was trimmed by 7 bases and V by 0 bases; bases with no gene match: 11. Germline V CDR1 and CDR2: LNHNV, YYDKDF (reference sequence). The CDR3 DNA is TGTGCCACCAGCAGAGACCCCCCCGGGGACAGGGGACTTGAAGCTTTCTTT. It translates to CATSRDPPGDRGLEAFF. The variable domain in full, completed from reference TRBV15 and TRBJ1-1, reads DAMVIQNPRYQVTQFGKPVTLSCSQTLNHNVMYWYQQKSSQAPKLLFHYYDKDFNNEADTPDNFQSRRPNTSFCFLDIRSPGLGDTAMYLCATSRDPPGDRGLEAFFGQGTRLTVV.

This chain joins TRBV6-6 and TRBJ1-1; no firm D call. The CDR3 extends over 15 amino acids. Trimming stripped 5 bases from V and 1 base from J, with 14 bases between. Germline values: CDR1 MNHNY, CDR2 SVGAGI (reference sequence). Here the CDR3 reads CASSPRGGQNTEAFF. CDR3 sequence (DNA): TGTGCCAGCAGTCCCCGGGGAGGCCAGAACACTGAAGCTTTCTTT.

V gene TRBV6-1 combines with J gene TRBJ2-2; 11 bases map to TRBD2. This CDR3 spans 17 amino acids. Germline loops: CDR1 MNHNS, CDR2 SASEGT. V shed 4 bases, J shed 0 bases, and the junction held 4 bases outside the gene matches. DNA of the CDR3: TGTGCCAGCAGTGCTACTAGCGGGGGATCGAACACCGGGGAGCTGTTTTTT. It yields the protein CASSATSGGSNTGELFF.

The rearrangement uses TRBV6-5 and TRBJ2-3; perhaps TRBD2 as D (5 bases). The germline V and J ends were trimmed by 2 bases and 4 bases, with 13 bases remaining between them. The CDR3 is 15 amino acids. Germline V gives CDR1 MNHEY, CDR2 SVGAGI. The CDR3 nucleotides are TGTGCCAGCAGTTACGGCCTCGACGGGGCAGATACGCAGTATTTT. Translating gives CASSYGLDGADTQYF.

The chain is built from TRBV6-6 and TRBJ2-5; a weak D match, TRBD2 (6 bases). The germline V gene encodes CDR1 MNHNY and CDR2 SVGAGI (reference sequence). The CDR3 is 15 residues long. Deletions cut 5 bases from V and 1 base from J, with 14 bases between. The CDR3: CASSLSSSGQETQYF. In DNA form, the CDR3 reads TGTGCCAGCAGTCTCTCGAGTAGCGGCCAAGAGACCCAGTACTTC.

For the CDR3, the DNA is TGTGCCAGTAGTGGGACTAGCAGGTATGAGCAGTTCTTC. It is translated as CASSGTSRYEQFF. The J gene is TRBJ2-1, the V gene TRBV19; the match to TRBD2 covers 9 bases. The germline CDR1 and CDR2 sequences are LNHDA and SQIVND (reference sequence). The V and J ends lost 5 bases and 8 bases, in that order; junction bases with no gene match: 4. The CDR3 spans 13 residues. The full variable domain, rest sourced from reference TRBV19 and TRBJ2-1, is DGGITQSPKYLFRKEGQNVTLSCEQNLNHDAMYWYRQDPGQGLRLIYYSQIVNDFQKGDIAEGYSVSREKKESFPLTVTSAQKNPTAFYLCASSGTSRYEQFFGPGTRLTVL.

Concerning this clone itself: Other DNA sequences in this specimen translate into the identical CDR3. This chain connects TRBV7-9 to TRBJ1-2; TRBD1 might be the D (5 bases). The germline V and J ends were trimmed by 0 bases and 5 bases, with 7 bases remaining between them. The CDR3 is made up of 13 amino acids. The germline V gene encodes CDR1 SEHNR and CDR2 FQNEAQ (reference sequence). CDR3 nucleotide sequence: TGTGCCAGCAGCTTAGCGTCAGGGTATGGCTACACCTTC. This encodes CASSLASGYGYTF. Full variable domain (rest looked up from reference TRBV7-9 and TRBJ1-2): DTGVSQNPRHKITKRGQNVTFRCDPISEHNRLYWYRQTLGQGPEFLTYFQNEAQLEKSRLLSDRFSAERPKGSFSTLEIQRTEQGDSAMYLCASSLASGYGYTFGSGTRLTVV.

This clone is a singleton in its sample. V and J are TRBV28 and TRBJ1-3, with no clear D. The CDR3 covers 11 residues. Germline-derived CDR1 and CDR2 are MDHEN and SYDVKM. Trimming pared 7 bases from V and 5 bases from J, leaving 6 bases between. DNA of the CDR3: TGTGCCAGCACGTACCGAAACACCATATATTTT. It is translated as CASTYRNTIYF.

This clone was counted once. The rearrangement uses TRBV5-4 and TRBJ1-3; unclear D gene. V lost 4 bases to trimming and J lost 1 base, with 12 bases between them. Germline lookup yields CDR1 SGHNT and CDR2 YYREEE (reference sequence). This CDR3 spans 15 amino acids. CDR3 sequence (DNA): TGTGCCAGCAGCCCGGGTTTTCAATCTGGAAACACCATATATTTT. This translates into CASSPGFQSGNTIYF.

This chain uses TRBV27 with TRBJ2-7; tentatively, D is TRBD1 (6 bases). Germline V gene data show CDR1 as MNHEY and CDR2 as SMNVEV (reference sequence). V gave up 3 bases and J gave up 1 base, with 10 bases separating them. The CDR3 is 14 amino acids. The CDR3 nucleotides read TGTGCCAGCAGTTTCAGGGGCTATTCCTACGAGCAGTACTTC. Translated, it gives CASSFRGYSYEQYF.

The J gene is TRBJ1-6, the V gene TRBV14; D uncertain. CDR3 length equals 13 residues. From germline, CDR1 is SGHDN and CDR2 FVKESK. V was cut by 10 bases and J by 9 bases, with 16 bases left in between. CDR3 in amino acids: CATQVAVGSPLHF. For the CDR3, the DNA is TGTGCCACCCAAGTGGCTGTCGGTTCACCCCTCCACTTT. The full variable domain, completed using reference TRBV14 and TRBJ1-6, is EAGVTQFPSHSVIEKGQTVTLRCDPISGHDNLYWYRRVMGKEIKFLLHFVKESKQDESGMPNNRFLAERTGGTYSTLKVQPAELEDSGVYFCATQVAVGSPLHFGNGTRLTVT.

This clone was counted a few times. The gene calls are TRBV28 and TRBJ1-1; TRBD1 matches at 7 bases. The V segment lost 11 bases and the J segment 4 bases; nucleotides outside the gene matches: 7. The CDR3 loop spans 12 amino acids. Looked up from germline, CDR1 is MDHEN and CDR2 is SYDVKM. Written as DNA, the CDR3 is TGTGCCCTCATCTCAGGGGGCACTGAAGCTTTCTTT. Encoded protein: CALISGGTEAFF. Combining the CDR3 with reference TRBV28 and TRBJ1-1 gives the whole variable domain DVKVTQSSRYLVKRTGEKVFLECVQDMDHENMFWYRQDPGLGLRLIYFSYDVKMKEKGDIPEGYSVSREKKERFSLILESASTNQTSMYLCALISGGTEAFFGQGTRLTVV.

The gene calls are TRBV7-2 and TRBJ2-1, with no clear D. Trimming removed 5 bases at V and 3 bases at J, with 17 bases between. The CDR3 loop spans 16 amino acids. Germline CDR1 is SGHTA and CDR2 is FQGNSA. CDR3 sequence (DNA): TGTGCCAGCAGCCTTACATCGGCCGTGAGCTACAATGAGCAGTTCTTC. This encodes CASSLTSAVSYNEQFF. Looking up the rest from reference TRBV7-2 and TRBJ2-1 gives the full variable domain: GAGVSQSPSNKVTEKGKDVELRCDPISGHTALYWYRQSLGQGLEFLIYFQGNSAPDKSGLPSDRFSAERTGGSVSTLTIQRTQQEDSAVYLCASSLTSAVSYNEQFFGPGTRLTVL.

The V gene is TRBV25-1, the J gene TRBJ2-1; D unclear. Deletions cut 2 bases from V and 7 bases from J, with 3 bases between. Germline V gene data show CDR1 as MGHDK and CDR2 as SYGVNS. The CDR3 consists of 11 residues. The CDR3 sequence: CASSEDNEQFF. The CDR3 nucleotides are TGTGCCAGCAGTGAAGATAATGAGCAGTTCTTC. Based on the CDR3 plus reference TRBV25-1 and TRBJ2-1, the full variable domain is EADIYQTPRYLVIGTGKKITLECSQTMGHDKMYWYQQDPGMELHLIHYSYGVNSTEKGDLSSESTVSRIRTEHFPLTLESARPSHTSQYLCASSEDNEQFFGPGTRLTVL.